Listed below are T cell receptor beta chains from one sample, sequenced in a study of shared clonotypes between healthy human individuals. Clones were read by immunoSEQ multiplex PCR, and TCRdb kept only the in-frame ones, dropping some. This repertoire shows about 2.3 million clones, over 90% found once; its top ten account for 0.39%. The sample was naive CD4+ T cells from PBMCs. The receptors originated from a man between 18 and 35 years old in good health. Some clones in this sample may be carry-over from other donors' samples. Each CDR3 is given with its conserved first and last residue. The D gene is left open where the match is weak. A row's size may be missing; if present it is once, few, many or a size class.

TRBV5-6	TRBJ2-2	TRBD1	-	TGTGCCAGCAGCTTGGACAGGGGGGTAAACACCGGGGAGCTGTTTTTT	CASSLDRGVNTGELFF
TRBV18	TRBJ1-1	-	-	TGTGCCAGCTCGAGGACAGAGAACACTGAAGCTTTCTTT	CASSRTENTEAFF
TRBV11-3	TRBJ1-1	-	-	TGTGCCAGCAGCAAGGGGTGGGCCACTGAAGCTTTCTTT	CASSKGWATEAFF
TRBV14	TRBJ2-7	TRBD2	-	TGTGCCAGCAGCCAAGCATTCACAAGAGCGGGAGGAGGCTACGAGCAGTACTTC	CASSQAFTRAGGGYEQYF
TRBV7-3	TRBJ2-7	TRBD2	-	TGTGCCAGCAGGCCCGGGACTAGCGGATTCTACGAGCAGTACTTC	CASRPGTSGFYEQYF
TRBV7-2	TRBJ2-1	-	-	TGTGCCAGCAGCATAAAGACTGGGGCCTACAATGAGCAGTTCTTC	CASSIKTGAYNEQFF
TRBV11-2	TRBJ2-3	-	-	TGTGCCAGCAGCCGTGCAATGGCAAATACGCAGTATTTT	CASSRAMANTQYF
TRBV11-2	TRBJ2-7	-	-	TGTGCCAGCAGCGCAACGACAGGATCCTACGAGCAGTACTTC	CASSATTGSYEQYF
TRBV10-3	TRBJ2-1	TRBD2	-	TGTGCCATCAGTGAGGCCGGGACTAGCGGTTACAATGAGCAGTTCTTC	CAISEAGTSGYNEQFF
TRBV29-1	TRBJ2-7	-	-	TGCAGCGTTGGGGGCCGTCGGCGGGCTCACTACGAGCAGTACTTC	CSVGGRRRAHYEQYF
TRBV5-1	TRBJ2-5	TRBD1	-	TGCGCCAGCAGCTTGGTGCAGGGGGCTAGGGAGACCCAGTACTTC	CASSLVQGARETQYF
TRBV29-1	TRBJ1-2	TRBD1	-	TGCACCGTGGGACAGGGTGACCATGGCTACACCTTC	CTVGQGDHGYTF
TRBV7-3	TRBJ2-5	TRBD1	-	TGTGCCAGCAGCTCGGGACAGGGCCAGGAGACCCAGTACTTC	CASSSGQGQETQYF
TRBV27	TRBJ2-7	TRBD1	once	TGTGCCAGCAGTTTGAAGGGGACAGGAACCTACGAACAGTACTTC	CASSLKGTGTYEQYF
TRBV28	TRBJ1-2	-	-	TGTGCCAGCAGTTTGGAGGGTTGGGGGAACTATGGCTACACCTTC	CASSLEGWGNYGYTF
TRBV2	TRBJ1-5	TRBD1	-	TGTGCCAGCAGTCCCCTCGTAGGGCAGGGGGTTAGGCAGCCCCAGCATTTT	CASSPLVGQGVRQPQHF
TRBV7-2	TRBJ2-5	-	-	TGTGCCAGCAGCTTAACGCGGCAAGAGACCCAGTACTTC	CASSLTRQETQYF
TRBV7-2	TRBJ1-2	TRBD1	-	TGTGCCAGCAGCCCCGGGACAGGGAGAGGAGGCTACACCTTC	CASSPGTGRGGYTF
TRBV5-1	TRBJ2-1	TRBD2	-	TGCGCCAGCAGCTTGTTTCGGGAGGCCTACAATGAGCAGTTCTTC	CASSLFREAYNEQFF
TRBV30	TRBJ1-4	TRBD1	-	TGTGCCCGGGAAAGGACAGGGGGAAAACTGTTTTTT	CARERTGGKLFF
TRBV5-1	TRBJ2-6	-	-	TGCGCCAGCAGCTTGGAGGCAATCTCTGGGGCCAACGTCCTGACTTTC	CASSLEAISGANVLTF
TRBV28	TRBJ1-5	-	once	TGTGCCAGCAGTTTTTTGAGGGCCAGGGTACCCCAGCATTTT	CASSFLRARVPQHF
TRBV18	TRBJ2-4	TRBD2	-	TGTGCCAGCTCACCACCGGCTGGGACTAGCGGAAACATTCAGTACTTC	CASSPPAGTSGNIQYF
TRBV12-5	TRBJ1-1	-	few	TGTGCTAGTGGTTTGTTGGGATACACTGAAGCTTTCTTT	CASGLLGYTEAFF
TRBV29-1	TRBJ2-7	-	-	TGCAGCGTTCTGGACAGCTACGAGCAGTACTTC	CSVLDSYEQYF
TRBV5-1	TRBJ2-2	-	-	TGCGCCAGCACCTCCGCACGGGGAAGTGGAACCGGGGAGCTGTTTTTT	CASTSARGSGTGELFF
TRBV4-1	TRBJ1-3	-	-	TGCGCCAGCAGCCAAGGAAGGACAGTAGACGGAAACACCATATATTTT	CASSQGRTVDGNTIYF
TRBV19	TRBJ1-1	-	few	TGTGCCAGTAGTATGGCCATAGGGTACGAAGCTTTCTTT	CASSMAIGYEAFF
TRBV28	TRBJ1-2	-	-	TGTGCCAGCAGTTTATATGTGGGGGCGCGTGGCTACACCTTC	CASSLYVGARGYTF
TRBV28	TRBJ1-2	TRBD1	-	TGTGCCAGCAACCTCGACAGGGCGGTAGGCTACACCTTC	CASNLDRAVGYTF
TRBV9	TRBJ2-1	TRBD2	-	TGTGCCAGCAGCGTGAGCCCACAACCCAGACTAGCGGCCTACAATGAGCAGTTCTTC	CASSVSPQPRLAAYNEQFF
TRBV5-1	TRBJ2-7	-	-	TGCGCCAGCAGCCCCGGACCTCCCCGATCTGGCTACGAGCAGTACTTC	CASSPGPPRSGYEQYF
TRBV5-4	TRBJ2-1	-	-	TGTGCCAGCAGCTTGGACCAAGGCTACAATGAGCAGTTCTTC	CASSLDQGYNEQFF
TRBV2	TRBJ2-7	-	-	TGTGCCAGCAGTGAAGGACGCCCAAGGGTTTACGAGCAGTACTTC	CASSEGRPRVYEQYF
TRBV4-2	TRBJ2-3	TRBD2	-	TGTGCCAGCAGCCCGACGACAGCGGGAGGACTAGATACGCAGTATTTT	CASSPTTAGGLDTQYF
TRBV4-1	TRBJ2-6	-	-	TGCGCCAGCAGACAGAGGGTGAGGGGGACAATCCCGACTTTC	CASRQRVRGTIPTF
TRBV18	TRBJ2-3	-	once	TGTGCCAGCTCACCACCGAGCCAGAGCACAGATACGCAGTATTTT	CASSPPSQSTDTQYF
TRBV7-9	TRBJ1-1	-	few	TGTGCCAGCAGCTCGTTAATACAGATCATGAACACTGAAGCTTTCTTT	CASSSLIQIMNTEAFF
TRBV18	TRBJ2-2	-	-	TGTGCCAGCTCACCAAACATGCAGACGAACACCGGGGAGCTGTTTTTT	CASSPNMQTNTGELFF
TRBV4-1	TRBJ2-3	-	-	TGCGCCAGCAGCCAGGGGAATACGCAGTATTTT	CASSQGNTQYF